Included here is one TCR beta chain sequence, with context. Within the sample, other DNA sequences also encode this same CDR3. As processed by the authors: Estimation of nucleated cell counts relied on the amplification of reference gene primers. Profiled with immunoSEQ multiplex PCR; TCRdb holds only in-frame clones, not every one. D and trimming come from the DNA, and the V and J calls and clone size come from that table. The sample records about 140,000 clones, around nine tenths being singletons. The sample originates from a study of blood T cell repertoires in COVID-19. Study-wide context: The origin of the acute and convalescent COVID-19 samples was the United States, Italy and Spain. From T cells, B-cell-depleted T cells, or PBMCs came the material, which was cDNA or gDNA.

This clonotype was obtained from a human donor in a cohort sampled during active COVID-19. Sequencing input: peripheral blood.

CDR3 sequence: CASSRLAGGYEQYF. The CDR3 DNA reads as TGTGCCAGCAGCCGACTAGCGGGGGGATACGAGCAGTACTTC. The V call is TRBV2, the J call TRBJ2-7, with TRBD2 matching over 13 bases. V shed 6 bases, J shed 4 bases, and the junction held 3 bases outside the gene matches. Germline V gives CDR1 SNHLY, CDR2 FYNNEI. The CDR3 length is 14 residues. Full variable domain (missing parts from reference TRBV2 and TRBJ2-7): EPEVTQTPSHQVTQMGQEVILRCVPISNHLYFYWYRQILGQKVEFLVSFYNNEISEKSEIFDDQFSVERPDGSNFTLKIRSTKLEDSAMYFCASSRLAGGYEQYFGPGTRLTVT.